The 5 T cell receptor beta chains in this list originate from one sample, sequenced in a study of neurological immune-mediated disorders. TCRdb re-derived calls from the 5' RACE reads in MiXCR, one entry per CDR3 protein. The sample holds about 90,000 distinct CDR3 sequences; 13% are singletons and the top ten take about 4.6%. Time point defined: longitudinal time-point 2. Sequencing was done on a sample of PBMCs. These receptor sequences come from a female donor with HTLV-1-associated myelopathy (HAM/TSP).

This clonotype has more than one count but fewer than ten. The V gene is TRBV7-6, the J gene TRBJ2-1, with TRBD1 matching 9 bases. The CDR3 is 17 residues long. V shed 0 bases and J 8 bases; nucleotides not matched to a gene: 11. Germline CDR1 is SGHVS and CDR2 is FNYEAQ. CDR3 in amino acids: CASSLAPATGGFDEQFF. In DNA form, the CDR3 reads TGTGCCAGCAGCTTAGCCCCAGCGACAGGGGGATTCGATGAGCAGTTCTTC.

Ten or more counts support this clonotype. The chain joins TRBV7-9 to TRBJ2-3; 10 bases match TRBD2. Germline loops: CDR1 SEHNR, CDR2 FQNEAQ (reference sequence). Trimming at V came to 5 bases and at J to 3 bases, leaving 14 bases not matched to a gene. The CDR3 covers 18 residues. The CDR3 spells CASSPKPLLAGQTDTQYF. The CDR3 DNA reads TGTGCCAGCAGCCCAAAGCCCTTACTAGCGGGGCAGACAGATACGCAGTATTTT.

This clonotype was detected a few times. V is TRBV20-1 and J is TRBJ1-3, with TRBD1 matching 8 bases. Germline CDR1 DFQATT, CDR2 SNEGSKA (reference sequence). J gave up 3 bases and V 1 base, and 11 bases lay outside the gene matches. The length of the CDR3 is 17 residues. CDR3 residues: CSARVPPQQGVGNTIYF. The CDR3, as DNA: TGCAGTGCTAGAGTTCCCCCTCAACAGGGGGTTGGAAACACCATATATTTT.

In this sample, this clonotype turned up many times. V usage is TRBV4-2 and J usage is TRBJ2-7; 11 bases line up with TRBD2. The CDR3 extends over 20 amino acids. Germline trimming cut 3 bases from V and 2 bases from J; bases unmatched to any gene: 18. Looked up from germline, CDR1 is LGHNA and CDR2 is YNFKEQ. CDR3: CASSHRPTSGTYLETYEQYF. CDR3 sequence (DNA): TGTGCCAGCAGCCACCGTCCGACTAGCGGGACCTACCTCGAGACCTACGAGCAGTACTTC.

In the case of this clonotype: A much larger clone differs by one base, so this may be a read error. No conserved phenylalanine or tryptophan is present at the end of the CDR3, so a read error is the likely explanation. The gene calls are TRBV20-1 and TRBJ1-2; D ambiguous. CDR1 and CDR2 (germline): DFQATT, SNEGSKA (reference sequence). The V and J ends lost 0 bases and 6 bases respectively, with 5 bases between them. The CDR3 length is 11 residues. The chain's CDR3 is CSARDLHGYTL. CDR3 DNA sequence: TGCAGTGCTAGAGATTTGCATGGCTACACCCTC.